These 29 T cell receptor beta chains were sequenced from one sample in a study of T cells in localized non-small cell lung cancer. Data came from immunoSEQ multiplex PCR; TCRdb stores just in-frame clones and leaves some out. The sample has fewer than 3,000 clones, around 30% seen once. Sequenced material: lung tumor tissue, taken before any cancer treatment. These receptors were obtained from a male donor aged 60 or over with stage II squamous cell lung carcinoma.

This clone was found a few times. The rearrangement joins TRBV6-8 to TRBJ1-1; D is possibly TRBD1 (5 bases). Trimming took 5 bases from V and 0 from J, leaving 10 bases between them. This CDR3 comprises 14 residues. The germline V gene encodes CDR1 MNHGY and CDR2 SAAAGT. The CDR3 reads CASSMDNLNTEAFF. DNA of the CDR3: TGTGCCAGCAGTATGGACAACTTGAACACTGAAGCTTTCTTT.

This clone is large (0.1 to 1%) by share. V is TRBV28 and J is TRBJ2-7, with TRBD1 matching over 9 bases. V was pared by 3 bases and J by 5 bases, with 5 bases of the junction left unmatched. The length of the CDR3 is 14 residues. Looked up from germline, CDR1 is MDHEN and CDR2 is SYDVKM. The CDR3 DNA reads TGTGCCAGCAGTTTGGACAGGGGTGGCGACGAGCAGTACTTC. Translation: CASSLDRGGDEQYF.

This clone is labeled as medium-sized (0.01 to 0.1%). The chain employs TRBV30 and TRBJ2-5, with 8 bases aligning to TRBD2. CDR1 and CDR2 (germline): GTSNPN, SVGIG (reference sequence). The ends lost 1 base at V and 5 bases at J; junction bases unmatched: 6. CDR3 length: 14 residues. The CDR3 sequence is CAWSDGTRPETQYF. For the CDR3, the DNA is TGTGCCTGGAGTGATGGGACTAGACCGGAGACCCAGTACTTC. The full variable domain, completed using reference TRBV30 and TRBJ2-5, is SQTIHQWPATLVQPVGSPLSLECTVEGTSNPNLYWYRQAAGRGLQLLFYSVGIGQISSEVPQNLSASRPQDRQFILSSKKLLLSDSGFYLCAWSDGTRPETQYFGPGTRLLVL.

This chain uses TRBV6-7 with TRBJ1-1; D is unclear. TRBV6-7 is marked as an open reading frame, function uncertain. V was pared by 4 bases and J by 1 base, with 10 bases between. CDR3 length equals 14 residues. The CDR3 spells CASSSGEKNTEAFF. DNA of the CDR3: TGTGCCAGCAGTTCGGGAGAAAAGAACACTGAAGCTTTCTTT.

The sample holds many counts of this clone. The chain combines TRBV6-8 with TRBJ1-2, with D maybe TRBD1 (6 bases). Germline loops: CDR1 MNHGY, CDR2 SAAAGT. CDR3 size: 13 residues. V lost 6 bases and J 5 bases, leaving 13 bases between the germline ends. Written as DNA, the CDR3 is TGTGCCAGCAGAACAGGGACTGAATATGGCTACACCTTC. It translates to CASRTGTEYGYTF.

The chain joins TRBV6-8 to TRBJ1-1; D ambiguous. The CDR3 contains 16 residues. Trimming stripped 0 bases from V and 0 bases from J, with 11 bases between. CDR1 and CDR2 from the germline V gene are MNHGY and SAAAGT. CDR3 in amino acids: CASSYSTAYLNTEAFF. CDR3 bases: TGTGCCAGCAGTTACTCGACGGCGTATTTGAACACTGAAGCTTTCTTT.

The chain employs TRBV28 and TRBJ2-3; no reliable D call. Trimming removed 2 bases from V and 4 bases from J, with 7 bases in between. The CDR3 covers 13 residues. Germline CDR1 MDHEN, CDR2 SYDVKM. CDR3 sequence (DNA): TGTGCCAGCAGTTTAGGTAGCCCAGATACGCAGTATTTT. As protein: CASSLGSPDTQYF.

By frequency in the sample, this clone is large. This CDR3 is CASWTAFNSGANVLTF. As DNA, the CDR3 is TGTGCCAGTTGGACAGCCTTTAACTCTGGGGCCAACGTCCTGACTTTC. The V gene is TRBV6-8, the J gene TRBJ2-6, with a possible D match to TRBD1 (6 bases). The V and J ends lost 9 bases and 0 bases respectively, with 15 bases between them. The germline V gene encodes CDR1 MNHGY and CDR2 SAAAGT. This CDR3 is 16 amino acids long.

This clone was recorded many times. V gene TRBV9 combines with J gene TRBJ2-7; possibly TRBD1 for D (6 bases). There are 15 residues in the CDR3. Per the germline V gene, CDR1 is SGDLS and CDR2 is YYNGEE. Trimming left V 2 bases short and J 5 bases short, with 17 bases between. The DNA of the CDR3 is TGTGCCAGCAGCGTTTATCCCGGGACACTTGACGAGCAGTACTTC. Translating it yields CASSVYPGTLDEQYF.

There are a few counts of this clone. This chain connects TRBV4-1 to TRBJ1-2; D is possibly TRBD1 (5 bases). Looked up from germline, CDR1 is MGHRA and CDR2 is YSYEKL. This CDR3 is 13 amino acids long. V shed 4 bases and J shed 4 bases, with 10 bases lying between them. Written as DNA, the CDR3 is TGCGCCAGCAGCCCGGGGACCCCCTATGGCTACACCTTC. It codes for CASSPGTPYGYTF.

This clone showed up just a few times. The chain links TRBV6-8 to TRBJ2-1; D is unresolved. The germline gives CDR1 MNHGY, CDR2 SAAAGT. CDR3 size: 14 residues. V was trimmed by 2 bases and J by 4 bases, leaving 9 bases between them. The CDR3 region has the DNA TGTGCCAGCAGTTACGTAGGCGGATACAATGAGCAGTTCTTC. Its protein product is CASSYVGGYNEQFF.

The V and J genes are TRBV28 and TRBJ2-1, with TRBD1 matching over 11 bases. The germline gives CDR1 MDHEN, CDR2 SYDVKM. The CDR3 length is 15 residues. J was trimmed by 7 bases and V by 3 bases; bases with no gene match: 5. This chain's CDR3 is CASSLGQGVTNEQFF. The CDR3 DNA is TGTGCCAGCAGTTTGGGACAGGGGGTAACTAATGAGCAGTTCTTC.

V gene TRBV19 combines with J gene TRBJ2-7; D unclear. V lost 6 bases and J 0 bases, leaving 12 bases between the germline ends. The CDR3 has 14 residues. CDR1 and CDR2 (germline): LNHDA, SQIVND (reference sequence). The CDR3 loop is CASSKQPDSYEQYF. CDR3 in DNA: TGTGCCAGTAGCAAGCAGCCCGACTCCTACGAGCAGTACTTC.

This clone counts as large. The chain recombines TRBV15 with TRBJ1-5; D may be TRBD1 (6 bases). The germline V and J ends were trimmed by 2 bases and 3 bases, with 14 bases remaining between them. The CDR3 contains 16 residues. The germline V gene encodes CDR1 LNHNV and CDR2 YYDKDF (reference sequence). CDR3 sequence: CATSRLGDRHNQPQHF. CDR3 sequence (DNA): TGTGCCACCAGCAGACTCGGCGACAGGCACAATCAGCCCCAGCATTTT.

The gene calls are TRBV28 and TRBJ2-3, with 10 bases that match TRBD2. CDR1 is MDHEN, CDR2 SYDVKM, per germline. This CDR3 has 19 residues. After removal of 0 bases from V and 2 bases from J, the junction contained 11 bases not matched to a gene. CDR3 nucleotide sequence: TGTGCCAGCAGTTTATGGGGGCTAGCGGGAGTCTCGGCCACAGATACGCAGTATTTT. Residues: CASSLWGLAGVSATDTQYF.

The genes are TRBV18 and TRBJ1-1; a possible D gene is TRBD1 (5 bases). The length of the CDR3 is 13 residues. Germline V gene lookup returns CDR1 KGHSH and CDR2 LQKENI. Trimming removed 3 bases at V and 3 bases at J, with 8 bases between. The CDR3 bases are TGTGCCAGCTCACCGGGGGGAGACACTGAAGCTTTCTTT. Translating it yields CASSPGGDTEAFF.

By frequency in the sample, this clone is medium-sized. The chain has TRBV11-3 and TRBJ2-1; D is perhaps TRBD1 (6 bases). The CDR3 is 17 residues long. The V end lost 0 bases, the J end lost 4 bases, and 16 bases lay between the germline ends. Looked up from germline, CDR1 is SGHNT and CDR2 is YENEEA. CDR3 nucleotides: TGTGCCAGCAGCTTAGACAGGGGTGGAATGAAGTACAATGAGCAGTTCTTC. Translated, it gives CASSLDRGGMKYNEQFF.

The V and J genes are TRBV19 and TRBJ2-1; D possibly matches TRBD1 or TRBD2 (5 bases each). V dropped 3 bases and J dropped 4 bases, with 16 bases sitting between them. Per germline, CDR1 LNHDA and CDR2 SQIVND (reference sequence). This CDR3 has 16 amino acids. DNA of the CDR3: TGTGCCAGTAGTATGTTCGGGGACCTTTCTTACAATGAGCAGTTCTTC. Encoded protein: CASSMFGDLSYNEQFF.

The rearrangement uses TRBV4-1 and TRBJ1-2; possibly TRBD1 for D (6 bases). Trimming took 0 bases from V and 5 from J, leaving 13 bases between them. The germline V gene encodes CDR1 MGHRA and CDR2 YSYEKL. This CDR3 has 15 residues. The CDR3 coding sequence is TGCGCCAGCAGCCAAGATAGGGGGGCGCCTTATGGCTACACCTTC. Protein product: CASSQDRGAPYGYTF.

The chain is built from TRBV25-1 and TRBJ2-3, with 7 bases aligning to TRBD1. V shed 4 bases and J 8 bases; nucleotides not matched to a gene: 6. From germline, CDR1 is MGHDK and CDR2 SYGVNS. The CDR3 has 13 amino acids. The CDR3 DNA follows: TGTGCCAGCAGTGCCCCGACAGGGTTTACGCAGTATTTT. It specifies CASSAPTGFTQYF.

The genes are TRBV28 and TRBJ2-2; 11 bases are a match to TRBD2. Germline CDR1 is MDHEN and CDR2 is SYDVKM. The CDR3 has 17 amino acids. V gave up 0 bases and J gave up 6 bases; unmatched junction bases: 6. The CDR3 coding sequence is TGTGCCAGCAGTTTATGGAAGTTAGCGGGAGGGCCCGGGGAGCTGTTTTTT. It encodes CASSLWKLAGGPGELFF.

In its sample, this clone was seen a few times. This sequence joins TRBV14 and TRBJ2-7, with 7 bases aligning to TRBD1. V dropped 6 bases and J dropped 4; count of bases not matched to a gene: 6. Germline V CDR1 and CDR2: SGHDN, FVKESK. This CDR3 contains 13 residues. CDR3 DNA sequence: TGTGCCAGCAGTCTTAGCAGGGGGTACGAGCAGTACTTC. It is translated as CASSLSRGYEQYF.

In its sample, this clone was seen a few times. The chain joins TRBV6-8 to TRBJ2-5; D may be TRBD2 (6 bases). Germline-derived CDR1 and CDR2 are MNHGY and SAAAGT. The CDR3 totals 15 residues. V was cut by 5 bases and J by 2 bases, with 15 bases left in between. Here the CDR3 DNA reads TGTGCCAGCAGTGCCACCGGGACTCCACAAGAGACCCAGTACTTC. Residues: CASSATGTPQETQYF.

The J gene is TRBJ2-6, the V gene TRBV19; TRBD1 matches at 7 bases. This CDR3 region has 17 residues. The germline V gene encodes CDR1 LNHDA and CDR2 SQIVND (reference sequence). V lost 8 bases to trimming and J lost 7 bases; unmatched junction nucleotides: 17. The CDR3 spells CASADRPQSWSANVLTF. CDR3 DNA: TGTGCCAGTGCGGACAGGCCCCAGTCCTGGAGTGCCAACGTCCTGACTTTC.

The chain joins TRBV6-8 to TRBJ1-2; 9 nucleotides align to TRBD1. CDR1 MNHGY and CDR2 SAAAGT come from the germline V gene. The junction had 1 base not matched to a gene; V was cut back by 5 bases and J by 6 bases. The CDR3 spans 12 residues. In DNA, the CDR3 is TGTGCCAGCAGTCGGACAGGGGATGGCTACACCTTC. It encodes CASSRTGDGYTF.

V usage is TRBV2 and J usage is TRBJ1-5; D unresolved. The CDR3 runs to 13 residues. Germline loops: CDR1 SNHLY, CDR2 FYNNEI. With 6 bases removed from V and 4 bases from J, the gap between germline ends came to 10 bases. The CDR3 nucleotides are TGTGCCAGCAGAGAGGTGATGAATCAGCCCCAGCATTTT. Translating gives CASREVMNQPQHF.

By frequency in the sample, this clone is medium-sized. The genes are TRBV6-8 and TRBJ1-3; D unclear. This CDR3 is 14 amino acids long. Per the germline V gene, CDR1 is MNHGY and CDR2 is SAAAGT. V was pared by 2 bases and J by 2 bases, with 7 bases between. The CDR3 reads CASSYARAGNTIYF. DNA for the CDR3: TGTGCCAGCAGTTACGCGAGAGCTGGAAACACCATATATTTT.

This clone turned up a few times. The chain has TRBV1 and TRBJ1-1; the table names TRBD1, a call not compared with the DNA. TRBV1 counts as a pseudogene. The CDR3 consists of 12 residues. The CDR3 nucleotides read TGCGCCAGTAGACAGGGTCGCACTGAAGCTTTCTTT. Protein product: CASRQGRTEAFF.

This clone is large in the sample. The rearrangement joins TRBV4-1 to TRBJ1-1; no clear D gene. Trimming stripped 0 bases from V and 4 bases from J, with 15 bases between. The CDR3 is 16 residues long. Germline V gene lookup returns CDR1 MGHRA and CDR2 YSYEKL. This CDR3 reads CASSQEGEEWVTEAFF. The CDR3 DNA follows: TGCGCCAGCAGCCAAGAAGGAGAGGAGTGGGTCACTGAAGCTTTCTTT.